This entry features one TCR beta chain sequence. The target antigen is unknown. Profiling relied on immunoSEQ multiplex PCR, and the TCRdb table lists in-frame clones only, not all of them. The sample lists 30,000 to 40,000 clones, around 89% occurring once. Germline CDR1 reads MDHEN; CDR2 reads SYDVKM. This CDR3 has 14 residues. With V trimmed by 6 bases and J by 3 bases, 6 bases remained unmatched. The source of the sample is a study of PD-1 blockade in classical Hodgkin lymphoma. Notes on the study in general: Why the repertoires differ is still unclear, perhaps disease activity or prior therapy. Before treatment, TCR diversity in newly diagnosed patients was reportedly lower than in healthy donors.

Time point defined: newly diagnosed, previously untreated cHL patient sample. Isolation of CD4+ T cells from thawed PBMCs was performed by magnetic negative selection. The chain carries TRBV28 and TRBJ2-7, with 9 bases identical to TRBD1. The sequencing input was CD4+ T cells from blood. The sequence derives from a human donor with classical Hodgkin lymphoma. CDR3 loop: CASRPGGQGYEQYF. Written as DNA, the CDR3 is TGTGCCAGCAGACCGGGGGGACAGGGCTACGAGCAGTACTTC.